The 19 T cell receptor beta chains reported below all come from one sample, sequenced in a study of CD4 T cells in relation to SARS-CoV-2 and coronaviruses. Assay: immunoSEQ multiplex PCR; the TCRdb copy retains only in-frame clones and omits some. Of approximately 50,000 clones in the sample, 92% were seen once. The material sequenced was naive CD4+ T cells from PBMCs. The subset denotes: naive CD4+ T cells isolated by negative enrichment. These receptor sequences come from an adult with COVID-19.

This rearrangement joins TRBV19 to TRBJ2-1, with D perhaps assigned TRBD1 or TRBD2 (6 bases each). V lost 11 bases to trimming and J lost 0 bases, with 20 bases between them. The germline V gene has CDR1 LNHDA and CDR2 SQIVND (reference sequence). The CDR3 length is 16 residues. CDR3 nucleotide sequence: TGTGCCGCGAGTAAGGGGGGAGGAAGCTCCTACAATGAGCAGTTCTTC. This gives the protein CAASKGGGSSYNEQFF.

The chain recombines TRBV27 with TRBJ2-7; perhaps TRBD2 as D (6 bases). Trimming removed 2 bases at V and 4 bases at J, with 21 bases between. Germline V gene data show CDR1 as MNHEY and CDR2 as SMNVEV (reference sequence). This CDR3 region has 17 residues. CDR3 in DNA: TGTGCCAGCAGTTTAAAAAAAGGGTTTTGGGGGGAGTACGAGCAGTACTTC. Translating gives CASSLKKGFWGEYEQYF.

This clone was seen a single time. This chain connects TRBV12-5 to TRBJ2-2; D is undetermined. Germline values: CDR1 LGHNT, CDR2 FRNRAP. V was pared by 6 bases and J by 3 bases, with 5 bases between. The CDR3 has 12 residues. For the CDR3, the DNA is TGTGCTAGTGGGCGTGACACCGGGGAGCTGTTTTTT. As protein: CASGRDTGELFF.

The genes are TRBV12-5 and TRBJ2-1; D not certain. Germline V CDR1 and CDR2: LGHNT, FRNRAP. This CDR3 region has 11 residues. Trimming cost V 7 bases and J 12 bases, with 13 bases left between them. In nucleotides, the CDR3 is TGTGCTAGTGCCCAGACCGAGGTGCAGTTCTTC. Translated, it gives CASAQTEVQFF.

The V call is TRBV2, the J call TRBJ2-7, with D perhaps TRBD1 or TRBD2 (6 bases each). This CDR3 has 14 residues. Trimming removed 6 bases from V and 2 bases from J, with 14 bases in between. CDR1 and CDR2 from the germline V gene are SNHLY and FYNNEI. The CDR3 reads CASRGAAGTYEQYF. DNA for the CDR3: TGTGCCAGCAGGGGGGCGGCGGGGACCTACGAGCAGTACTTC.

The CDR3 bases are TGTGCCAGCAGTTTAGGGACCGAGGATCAGCCCCAGCATTTT. Encoded protein: CASSLGTEDQPQHF. The gene calls are TRBV28 and TRBJ1-5; possible D gene TRBD1, 5 bases. V was shortened by 2 bases and J by 5 bases, with 10 bases between the two germline ends. Germline lookup yields CDR1 MDHEN and CDR2 SYDVKM. The CDR3 covers 14 residues.

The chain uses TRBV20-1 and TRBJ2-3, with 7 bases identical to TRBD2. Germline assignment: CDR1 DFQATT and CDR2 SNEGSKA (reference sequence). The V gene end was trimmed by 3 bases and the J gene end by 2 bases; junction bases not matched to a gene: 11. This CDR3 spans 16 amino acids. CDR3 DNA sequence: TGCAGTGCTAGTAACCTTGGGCGGGGGTTCACAGATACGCAGTATTTT. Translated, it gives CSASNLGRGFTDTQYF.

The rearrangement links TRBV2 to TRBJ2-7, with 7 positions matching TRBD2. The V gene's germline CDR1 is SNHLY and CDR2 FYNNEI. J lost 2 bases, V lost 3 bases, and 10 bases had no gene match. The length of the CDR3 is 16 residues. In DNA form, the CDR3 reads TGTGCCAGCAGTGATCCCGGGGGAGGGTCGGCCTACGAGCAGTACTTC. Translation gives CASSDPGGGSAYEQYF.

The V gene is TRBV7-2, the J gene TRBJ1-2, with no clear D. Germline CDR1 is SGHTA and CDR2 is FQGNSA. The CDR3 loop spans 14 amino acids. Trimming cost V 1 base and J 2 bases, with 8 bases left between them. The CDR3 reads CASSLGDPNYGYTF. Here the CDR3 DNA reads TGTGCCAGCAGCTTAGGAGACCCCAACTATGGCTACACCTTC.

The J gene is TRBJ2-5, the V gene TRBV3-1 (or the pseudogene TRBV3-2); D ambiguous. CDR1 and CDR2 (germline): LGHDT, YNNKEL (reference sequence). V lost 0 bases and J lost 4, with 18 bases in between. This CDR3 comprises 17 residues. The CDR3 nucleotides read TGTGCCAGCAGCCAAGAGAGACACTCCAAAGAAGGAGAGACCCAGTACTTC. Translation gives CASSQERHSKEGETQYF.

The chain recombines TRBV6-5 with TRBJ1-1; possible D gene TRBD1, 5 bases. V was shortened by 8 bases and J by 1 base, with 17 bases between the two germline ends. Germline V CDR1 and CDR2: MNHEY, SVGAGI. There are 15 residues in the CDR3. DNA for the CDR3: TGTGCCAGCTCTCGATTGGTCCAGGGGAACACTGAAGCTTTCTTT. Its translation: CASSRLVQGNTEAFF.

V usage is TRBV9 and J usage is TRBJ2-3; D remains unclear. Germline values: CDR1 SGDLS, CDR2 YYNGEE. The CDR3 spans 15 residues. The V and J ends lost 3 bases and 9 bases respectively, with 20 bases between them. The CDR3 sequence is CASSASPVTSGTQYF. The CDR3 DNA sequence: TGTGCCAGCAGCGCCTCCCCGGTCACTTCTGGCACGCAGTATTTT.

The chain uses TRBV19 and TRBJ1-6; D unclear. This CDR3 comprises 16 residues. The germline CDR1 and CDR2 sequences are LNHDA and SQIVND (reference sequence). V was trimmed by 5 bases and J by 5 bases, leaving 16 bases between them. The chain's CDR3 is CASSLNKGPNNSPLHF. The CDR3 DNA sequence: TGTGCCAGTAGTCTGAACAAAGGACCGAATAATTCACCCCTCCACTTT.

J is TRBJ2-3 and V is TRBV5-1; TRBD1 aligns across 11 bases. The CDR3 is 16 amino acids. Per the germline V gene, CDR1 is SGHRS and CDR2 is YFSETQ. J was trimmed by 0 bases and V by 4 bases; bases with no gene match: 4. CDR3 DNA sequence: TGCGCCAGCAGCGGGACAGGGGGTTCGAGCACAGATACGCAGTATTTT. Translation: CASSGTGGSSTDTQYF.

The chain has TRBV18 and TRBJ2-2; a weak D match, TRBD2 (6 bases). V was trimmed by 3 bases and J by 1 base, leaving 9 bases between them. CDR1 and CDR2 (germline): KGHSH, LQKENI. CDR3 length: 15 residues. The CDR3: CASSPVSGNTGELFF. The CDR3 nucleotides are TGTGCCAGCTCACCGGTTAGCGGGAACACCGGGGAGCTGTTTTTT.

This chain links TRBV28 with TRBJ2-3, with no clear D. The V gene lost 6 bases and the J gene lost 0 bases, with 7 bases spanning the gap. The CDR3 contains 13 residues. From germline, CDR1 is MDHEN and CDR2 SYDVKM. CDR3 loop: CASSLGSTDTQYF. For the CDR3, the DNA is TGTGCCAGCAGCCTGGGGAGCACAGATACGCAGTATTTT.

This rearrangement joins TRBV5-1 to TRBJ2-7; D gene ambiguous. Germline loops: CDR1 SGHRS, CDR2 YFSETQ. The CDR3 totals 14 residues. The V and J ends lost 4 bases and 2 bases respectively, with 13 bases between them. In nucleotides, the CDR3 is TGCGCCAGCAGCCTGGGCGGTGGAACCTACGAGCAGTACTTC. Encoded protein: CASSLGGGTYEQYF.

Here the CDR3 DNA reads TGTGCCAGCAGCTTAAGATATCGGGGGTTACGCTCACCTGGGGCTTTCTTT. Translated, it gives CASSLRYRGLRSPGAFF. The chain uses TRBV11-2 and TRBJ1-1, with a weak D call TRBD1 (5 bases). The ends were cut back, 2 bases at V and 11 bases at J, with 27 bases in the middle. CDR1 is SGHAT, CDR2 FQNNGV, per germline. The CDR3 runs 17 residues.

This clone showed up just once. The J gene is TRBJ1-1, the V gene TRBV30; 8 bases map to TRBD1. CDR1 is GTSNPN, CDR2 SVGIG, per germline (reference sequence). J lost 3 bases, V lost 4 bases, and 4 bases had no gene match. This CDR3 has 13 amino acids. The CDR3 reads CAWTQGVDTEAFF. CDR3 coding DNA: TGTGCCTGGACACAGGGGGTGGACACTGAAGCTTTCTTT.